Presented here are 6 T cell receptor beta chains from one specimen sequenced in a study of blood T cell repertoires in COVID-19 (TCRdb year 2020). The library was produced with the immunoSEQ multiplex PCR assay. TCRdb obtained this table from immuneACCESS and retained in-frame rearrangements with V and J assigned. These tables miss some clones; where compared with another copy, unresolved V genes account for less than half of the shortfall, and the remainder is unexplained. This sample comprises about 230,000 clones, about nine tenths of them detected only once. The biggest ten clones account for around 10% of the sample. Specimen: peripheral blood. The receptor set was obtained from a man between 45 and 60 years old with COVID-19, enrolled during active disease.

The CDR3: CASSLEGSYNEQFF. The CDR3, as DNA: TGTGCCAGCAGCTTGGAGGGGTCCTACAATGAGCAGTTCTTC. The chain combines TRBV11-2 with TRBJ2-1; TRBD2 might be the D (6 bases). Germline assignment: CDR1 SGHAT and CDR2 FQNNGV. The V gene lost 3 bases and the J gene lost 1 base, with 7 bases spanning the gap. The CDR3 spans 14 residues.

The J gene is TRBJ2-1, the V gene TRBV11-2; 8 positions match TRBD2. CDR3 length: 16 amino acids. V shed 0 bases and J 7 bases; nucleotides not matched to a gene: 8. CDR1 and CDR2 (germline): SGHAT, FQNNGV. This CDR3 reads CASSLEVGGGRNEQFF. The DNA for the CDR3 is TGTGCCAGCAGCTTAGAGGTAGGCGGCGGGAGGAATGAGCAGTTCTTC.

This clone came up a few times. The rearrangement links TRBV11-1 to TRBJ2-7, with a weak D call TRBD2 (5 bases). The V gene's germline CDR1 is SGHAT and CDR2 FQDESV (reference sequence). This CDR3 has 15 residues. V gave up 1 base and J gave up 1 base, with 11 bases separating them. CDR3 DNA: TGTGCCAGCAGCTTAGAGTGGGGAGATTCCTACGAGCAGTACTTC. This codes for CASSLEWGDSYEQYF.

The rearrangement links TRBV2 to TRBJ2-5, with TRBD2 matching 10 bases. This CDR3 comprises 14 residues. Losses at the gene ends were 3 bases for V and 9 bases for J; bases not matched to a gene: 7. Germline assignment: CDR1 SNHLY and CDR2 FYNNEI. CDR3 in amino acids: CASSDGLAVGAQYF. For the CDR3, the DNA is TGTGCCAGCAGTGATGGACTAGCGGTCGGGGCCCAGTACTTC.

The chain uses TRBV21-1 and TRBJ2-2; the table's TRBD1 call for D was not verified on the DNA. TRBV21-1 is a known pseudogene. CDR3 length equals 16 residues. The CDR3 nucleotides are TGTGCCAGCAGCCCCCGGACAGGGATTTTTACCGGGGAGCTGTTTTTT. This gives the protein CASSPRTGIFTGELFF.

This clone appeared a few times. The rearrangement joins TRBV5-1 to TRBJ1-1, with a weak D call TRBD1 (5 bases). The CDR3 totals 14 residues. Germline values: CDR1 SGHRS, CDR2 YFSETQ. V lost 0 bases to trimming and J lost 4 bases, with 10 bases between them. CDR3 in amino acids: CASSLAGGGTEAFF. The DNA of the CDR3 is TGCGCCAGCAGCTTGGCCGGGGGTGGCACTGAAGCTTTCTTT.